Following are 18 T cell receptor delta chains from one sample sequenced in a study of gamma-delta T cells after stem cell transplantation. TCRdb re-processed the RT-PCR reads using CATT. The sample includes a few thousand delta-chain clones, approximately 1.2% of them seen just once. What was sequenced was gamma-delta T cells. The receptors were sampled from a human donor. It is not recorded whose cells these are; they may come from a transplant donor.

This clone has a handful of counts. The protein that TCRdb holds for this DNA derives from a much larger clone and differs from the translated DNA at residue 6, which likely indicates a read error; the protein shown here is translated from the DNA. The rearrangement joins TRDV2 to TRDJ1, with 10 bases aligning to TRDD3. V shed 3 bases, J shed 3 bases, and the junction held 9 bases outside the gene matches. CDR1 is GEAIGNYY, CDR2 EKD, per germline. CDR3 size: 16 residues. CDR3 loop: CACDAPVLGDSDKLIF. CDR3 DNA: TGTGCCTGTGACGCGCCAGTACTGGGGGATTCCGATAAACTCATCTTT.

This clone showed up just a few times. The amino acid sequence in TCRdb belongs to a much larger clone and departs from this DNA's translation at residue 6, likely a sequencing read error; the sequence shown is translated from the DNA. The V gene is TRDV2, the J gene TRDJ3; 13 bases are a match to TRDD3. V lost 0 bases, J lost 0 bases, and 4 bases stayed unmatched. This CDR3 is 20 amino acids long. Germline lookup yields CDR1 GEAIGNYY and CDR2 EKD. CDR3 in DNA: TGTGCCTGTGACACCGTACTGGGGGATACGGGCTCCTGGGACACCCGACAGATGTTTTTC. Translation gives CACDTVLGDTGSWDTRQMFF.

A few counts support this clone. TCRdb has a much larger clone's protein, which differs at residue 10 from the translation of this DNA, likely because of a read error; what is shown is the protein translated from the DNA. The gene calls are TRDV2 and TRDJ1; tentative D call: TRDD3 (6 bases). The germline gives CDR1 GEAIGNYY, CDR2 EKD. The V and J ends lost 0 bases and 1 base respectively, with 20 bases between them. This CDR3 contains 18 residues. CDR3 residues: CACDTVEVGMQGTDKLIF. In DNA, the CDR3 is TGTGCCTGTGACACCGTCGAGGTGGGGATGCAAGGCACCGATAAACTCATCTTT.

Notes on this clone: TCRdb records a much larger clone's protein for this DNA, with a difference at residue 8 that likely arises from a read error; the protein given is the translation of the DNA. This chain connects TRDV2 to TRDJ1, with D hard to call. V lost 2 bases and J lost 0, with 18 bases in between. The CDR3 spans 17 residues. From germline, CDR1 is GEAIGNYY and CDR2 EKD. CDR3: CACDSLRFEAYTDKLIF. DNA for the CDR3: TGTGCCTGTGACAGTCTCAGATTCGAGGCCTACACCGATAAACTCATCTTT.

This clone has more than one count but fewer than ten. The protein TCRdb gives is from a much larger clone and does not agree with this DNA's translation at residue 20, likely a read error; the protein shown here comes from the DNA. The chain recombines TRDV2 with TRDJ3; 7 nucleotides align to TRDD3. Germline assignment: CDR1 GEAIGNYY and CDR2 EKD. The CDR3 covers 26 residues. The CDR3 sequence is CACDTVKPPGLGATLLSSWNTRQMFF. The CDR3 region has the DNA TGTGCCTGTGACACCGTAAAGCCCCCGGGGCTGGGGGCCACCCTTCTCAGTTCCTGGAACACCCGACAGATGTTTTTC.

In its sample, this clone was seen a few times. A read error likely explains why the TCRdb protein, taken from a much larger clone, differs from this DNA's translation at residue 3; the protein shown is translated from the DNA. Here the CDR3 DNA reads TGTGCCCGTGACACCGTAGGGCTGGGGGAACCCACCGATAAACTCATCTTT. This translates into CARDTVGLGEPTDKLIF. The chain is built from TRDV2 and TRDJ1, with 8 bases that match TRDD3. The CDR3 spans 17 residues. Per the germline V gene, CDR1 is GEAIGNYY and CDR2 is EKD.

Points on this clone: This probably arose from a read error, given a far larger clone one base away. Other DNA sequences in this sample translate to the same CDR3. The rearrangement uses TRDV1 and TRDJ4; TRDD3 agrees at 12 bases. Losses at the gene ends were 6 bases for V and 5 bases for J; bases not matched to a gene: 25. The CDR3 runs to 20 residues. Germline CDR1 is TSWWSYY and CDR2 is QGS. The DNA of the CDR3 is TGTGCTCTTGGAGGCCTTGGTTTTTACCCAGCACTGGGGGATACCCGGCCCCTGATCTTT. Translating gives CALGGLGFYPALGDTRPLIF.

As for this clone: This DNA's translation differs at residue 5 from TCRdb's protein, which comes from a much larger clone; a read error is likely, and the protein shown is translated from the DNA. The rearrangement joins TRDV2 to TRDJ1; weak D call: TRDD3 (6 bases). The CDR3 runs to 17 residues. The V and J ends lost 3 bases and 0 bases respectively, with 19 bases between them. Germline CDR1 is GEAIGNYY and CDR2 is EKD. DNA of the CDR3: TGTGCCTGTGACGCCGCCGGGGGGAAAGAGTACACCGATAAACTCATCTTT. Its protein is CACDAAGGKEYTDKLIF.

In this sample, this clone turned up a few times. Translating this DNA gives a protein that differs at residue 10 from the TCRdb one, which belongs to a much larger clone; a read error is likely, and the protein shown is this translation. CDR3 protein: CACEPWGITNKLIF. The CDR3 DNA reads TGTGCCTGTGAACCCTGGGGGATTACCAATAAACTCATCTTT. This rearrangement joins TRDV2 to TRDJ1; TRDD3 agrees at 9 bases. Trimming took 4 bases from V and 6 from J; bases not matched to a gene: 8. The CDR3 has 14 residues. Germline V CDR1 and CDR2: GEAIGNYY, EKD.

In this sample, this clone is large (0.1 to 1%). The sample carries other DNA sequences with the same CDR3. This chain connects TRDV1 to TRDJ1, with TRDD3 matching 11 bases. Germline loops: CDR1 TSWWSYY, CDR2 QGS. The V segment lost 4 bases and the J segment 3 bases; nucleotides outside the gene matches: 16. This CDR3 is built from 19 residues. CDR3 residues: CALGGTFLGGYGVADKLIF. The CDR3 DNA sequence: TGTGCTCTTGGGGGGACCTTCCTTGGGGGATACGGGGTGGCCGATAAACTCATCTTT.

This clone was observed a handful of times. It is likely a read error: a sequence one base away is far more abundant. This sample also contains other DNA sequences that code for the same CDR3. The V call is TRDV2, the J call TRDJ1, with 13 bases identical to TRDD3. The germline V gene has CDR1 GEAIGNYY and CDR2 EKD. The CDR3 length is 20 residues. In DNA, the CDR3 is TGTGCCTGTGACACCCTAATACTGGGGGATACGCGGGTTAACACCGATAAGCTCATCTTT. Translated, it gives CACDTLILGDTRVNTDKLIF.

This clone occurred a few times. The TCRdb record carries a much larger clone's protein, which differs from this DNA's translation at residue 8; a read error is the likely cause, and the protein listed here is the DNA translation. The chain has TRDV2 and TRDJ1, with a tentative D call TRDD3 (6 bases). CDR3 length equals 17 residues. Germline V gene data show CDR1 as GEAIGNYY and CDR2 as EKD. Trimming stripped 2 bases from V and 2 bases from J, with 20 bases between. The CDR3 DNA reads TGTGCCTGTGACAGCCTGAGGGAGATACGCGGGACCGATAAACTCATCTTT. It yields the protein CACDSLREIRGTDKLIF.

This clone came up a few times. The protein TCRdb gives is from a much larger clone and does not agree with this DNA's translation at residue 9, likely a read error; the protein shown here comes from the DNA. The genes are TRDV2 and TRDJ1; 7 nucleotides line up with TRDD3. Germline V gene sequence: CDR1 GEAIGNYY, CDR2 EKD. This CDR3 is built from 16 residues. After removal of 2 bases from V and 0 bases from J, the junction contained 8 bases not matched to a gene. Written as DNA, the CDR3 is TGTGCCTGTGACATCGTTTCGGGGGGATACACCGATAAACTCATCTTT. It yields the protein CACDIVSGGYTDKLIF.

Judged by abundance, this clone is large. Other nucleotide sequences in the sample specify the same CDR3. The CDR3 loop reads CACDTLRFLGDTTDKLIF. The CDR3 DNA is TGTGCCTGTGACACCTTGCGTTTCTTGGGGGATACGACCGATAAACTCATCTTT. The chain employs TRDV2 and TRDJ1; 11 bases align to TRDD3. V was clipped by 0 bases and J by 2 bases; unmatched bases: 10. The CDR3 runs 18 residues. Germline V gene sequence: CDR1 GEAIGNYY, CDR2 EKD.

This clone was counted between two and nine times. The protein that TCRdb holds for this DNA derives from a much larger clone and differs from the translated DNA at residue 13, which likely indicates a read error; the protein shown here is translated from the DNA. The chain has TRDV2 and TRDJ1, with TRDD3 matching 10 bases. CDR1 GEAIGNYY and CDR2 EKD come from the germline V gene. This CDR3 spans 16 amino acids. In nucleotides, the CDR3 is TGTGCCTGTGACATACTGGGGGATTCGTACACCGATAACCTCATCTTT. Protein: CACDILGDSYTDNLIF.

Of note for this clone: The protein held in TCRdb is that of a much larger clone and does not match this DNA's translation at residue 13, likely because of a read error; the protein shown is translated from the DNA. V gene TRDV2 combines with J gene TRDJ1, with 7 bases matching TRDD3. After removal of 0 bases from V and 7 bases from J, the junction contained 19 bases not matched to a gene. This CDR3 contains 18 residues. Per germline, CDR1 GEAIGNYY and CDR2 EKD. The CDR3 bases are TGTGCCTGTGACACCGTTGCGGATTTATCGGGGGATTGGGGTAAACTCATCTTT. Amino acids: CACDTVADLSGDWGKLIF.

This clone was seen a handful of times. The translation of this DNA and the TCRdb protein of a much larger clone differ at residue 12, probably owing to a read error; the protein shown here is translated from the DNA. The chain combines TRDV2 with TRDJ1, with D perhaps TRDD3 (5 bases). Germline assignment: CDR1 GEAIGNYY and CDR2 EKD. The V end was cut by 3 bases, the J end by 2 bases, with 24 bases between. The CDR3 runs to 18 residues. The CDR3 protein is CACDLMGPPREETDKLIF. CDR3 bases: TGTGCCTGTGACTTAATGGGGCCCCCCCGGGAGGAAACCGATAAACTCATCTTT.

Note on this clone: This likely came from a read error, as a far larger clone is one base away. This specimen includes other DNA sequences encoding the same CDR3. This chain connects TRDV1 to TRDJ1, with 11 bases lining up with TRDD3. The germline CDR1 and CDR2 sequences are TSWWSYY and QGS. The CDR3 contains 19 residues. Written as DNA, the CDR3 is TGTGCTCTTGGGGGGACCTTCCTTGGGGGATACGGGGTGGCCGATAAACTTATCTTT. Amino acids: CALGGTFLGGYGVADKLIF.